Following are 14 T cell receptor beta chains from one sample sequenced in a study of blood T cells in healthy people across ages. For the second PCR, which ran for 7 to 11 cycles, a sample-barcoded 5' primer and a J-beta primer mix were used. MiXCR, applied by TCRdb to the 5' RACE reads, yields one record per CDR3 protein. The data show some 1.8 million distinct CDR3 sequences, with about 39% seen just once and 23% held by the top ten. The source material was blood. All receptors derive from a human donor in good health.

This sequence joins TRBV15 and TRBJ1-1, with D unclear. Germline CDR1 is LNHNV and CDR2 is YYDKDF (reference sequence). The V gene lost 2 bases and the J gene lost 7 bases, with 11 bases spanning the gap. CDR3 length: 13 residues. The CDR3 sequence is CATSRPTTDEAFF. CDR3 sequence (DNA): TGTGCCACCAGCAGACCCACTACGGATGAAGCTTTCTTT. The full variable domain, with the rest looked up from reference TRBV15 and TRBJ1-1, is DAMVIQNPRYQVTQFGKPVTLSCSQTLNHNVMYWYQQKSSQAPKLLFHYYDKDFNNEADTPDNFQSRRPNTSFCFLDIRSPGLGDTAMYLCATSRPTTDEAFFGQGTRLTVV.

The sample holds a few counts of this clonotype. The V gene is TRBV24-1, the J gene TRBJ1-2, with 7 bases aligning to TRBD1. Per the germline V gene, CDR1 is KGHDR and CDR2 is SFDVKD. This CDR3 has 13 residues. After removal of 7 bases from V and 3 bases from J, the junction contained 4 bases not matched to a gene. The chain's CDR3 is CATSRQGYYGYTF. CDR3 coding DNA: TGTGCCACCAGCCGACAGGGTTACTATGGCTACACCTTC.

The chain is built from TRBV5-1 and TRBJ1-4, with 10 bases aligning to TRBD1. Germline-derived CDR1 and CDR2 are SGHRS and YFSETQ. Trimming removed 0 bases from V and 1 base from J; junction bases left unmatched: 6. This CDR3 comprises 18 residues. The CDR3 region has the DNA TGCGCCAGCAGCTTGGCCTTGGGGACAGGGGTAACTAATGAAAAACTGTTTTTT. It encodes CASSLALGTGVTNEKLFF. Full variable domain (missing parts from reference TRBV5-1 and TRBJ1-4): KAGVTQTPRYLIKTRGQQVTLSCSPISGHRSVSWYQQTPGQGLQFLFEYFSETQRNKGNFPGRFSGRQFSNSRSEMNVSTLELGDSALYLCASSLALGTGVTNEKLFFGSGTQLSVL.

This rearrangement joins TRBV7-2 to TRBJ2-3; 7 positions agree with TRBD2. The CDR3 spans 12 residues. Germline loops: CDR1 SGHTA, CDR2 FQGNSA. Trimming removed 7 bases from V and 9 bases from J; junction bases left unmatched: 7. The CDR3 spells CASTAGDRTQYF. CDR3 bases: TGTGCCAGCACCGCGGGGGATCGGACGCAGTATTTT.

This clonotype was detected only a few times. A read error is possible here, since a much larger clone lies one base away. V is TRBV10-3 and J is TRBJ2-3, with TRBD1 matching 9 bases. From germline, CDR1 is ENHRY and CDR2 SYGVKD. The CDR3 consists of 16 residues. The CDR3 nucleotides are TGTGCCATCGGTGACCTCAGGGGACAGGGAGCAGATACGCAGTATTTT. This sequence encodes CAIGDLRGQGADTQYF.

This rearrangement joins TRBV5-5 to TRBJ2-3; no definite D call. V was trimmed by 7 bases and J by 0 bases, leaving 18 bases between them. The CDR3 spans 16 residues. Germline V gives CDR1 SGHKS, CDR2 YYEKEE (reference sequence). CDR3 coding DNA: TGTGCCAGCGGGCTCGGAGCCAGATCTAGCACAGATACGCAGTATTTT. Amino acids: CASGLGARSSTDTQYF.

V usage is TRBV7-9 and J usage is TRBJ1-2, with 7 nucleotides matching TRBD1. The germline V gene encodes CDR1 SEHNR and CDR2 FQNEAQ (reference sequence). V lost 2 bases, J lost 4 bases, and 4 bases stayed unmatched. This CDR3 region has 14 residues. CDR3 sequence (DNA): TGTGCCAGCAGCTTAAAGGGGGCCGGCTATGGCTACACCTTC. Protein sequence: CASSLKGAGYGYTF.

The table lists this clonotype with a few counts. This chain uses TRBV28 with TRBJ2-7, with 9 bases fitting TRBD2. CDR3 length: 14 residues. V shed 5 bases, J shed 6 bases, and the junction held 8 bases outside the gene matches. Germline assignment: CDR1 MDHEN and CDR2 SYDVKM. CDR3 protein: CASSMGGGAFEQYF. In DNA, the CDR3 is TGTGCCAGCAGTATGGGCGGGGGGGCCTTCGAGCAGTACTTC.

The rearrangement uses TRBV29-1 and TRBJ1-1; D unclear. CDR1 SQVTM and CDR2 ANQGSEA come from the germline V gene. The CDR3 totals 12 residues. Trimming removed 7 bases from V and 4 bases from J, with 13 bases in between. The CDR3 DNA sequence: TGCAGCGCAGGACTGGTAGGCACTGAAGCTTTCTTT. It is translated as CSAGLVGTEAFF.

Concerning this clonotype: The junction differs from germline at one of its ends, possibly a read error. The chain carries TRBV12-3 or TRBV12-4 and TRBJ1-5, with D unresolved. CDR3 length equals 14 residues. The CDR3 nucleotides are TGTGCCAACAGTTTCAGTAATAGCAATCAGCCCCAGCATTTT. Translating it yields CANSFSNSNQPQHF.

For the CDR3, the DNA is TGCGCCAGCAGCCAGGTTACAGGGGGCAGAGGCTACACCTTC. This sequence encodes CASSQVTGGRGYTF. J is TRBJ1-2 and V is TRBV4-1, with 9 positions matching TRBD1. The CDR3 contains 14 residues. Trimming removed 3 bases from V and 8 bases from J; junction bases left unmatched: 7. Germline loops: CDR1 MGHRA, CDR2 YSYEKL.

This clonotype was counted between two and nine times. This chain uses TRBV7-2 with TRBJ2-7; D unresolved. The CDR3 runs to 15 residues. Per the germline V gene, CDR1 is SGHTA and CDR2 is FQGNSA. Trimming shortened V by 5 bases and J by 2 bases, and 16 bases separated the two germline ends. CDR3 protein: CASSPPGFAPYEQYF. CDR3 DNA sequence: TGTGCCAGCAGCCCCCCGGGTTTCGCCCCCTACGAGCAGTACTTC.

V and J are TRBV12-3 or TRBV12-4 and TRBJ2-5, with no clear D. The CDR3 covers 12 residues. Trimming took off 3 bases at V and 3 bases at J, with 5 bases between the two ends. The CDR3 loop is CASSFYEETQYF. The DNA of the CDR3 is TGTGCCAGCAGTTTCTACGAAGAGACCCAGTACTTC.

This chain uses TRBV4-1 with TRBJ1-2, with no clear D. This CDR3 is built from 14 residues. V lost 1 base and J lost 6, with 12 bases in between. Germline lookup yields CDR1 MGHRA and CDR2 YSYEKL. The DNA of the CDR3 is TGCGCCAGCAGCCAAGGCAGCCATATACATGGCTACACCTTC. Protein sequence: CASSQGSHIHGYTF.